The 20 T cell receptor beta chains below were found in one sample sequenced in a study of early T cells in non-severe SARS-CoV-2 infection. Using its own MiXCR run on the 5' RACE reads, TCRdb lists one record per CDR3 protein. This sample carries more than 55,000 distinct CDR3 sequences, around an eighth of them seen once, and the ten largest clones take around 4.5%. The sequencing input was whole blood. These receptors were collected from an adult who was a healthcare worker with PCR-confirmed SARS-CoV-2 infection or an uninfected control (not recorded which).

This clonotype turned up a few times. This chain uses TRBV27 with TRBJ2-1; 7 bases are a match to TRBD2. The CDR3 is 14 residues long. Germline CDR1 is MNHEY and CDR2 is SMNVEV (reference sequence). V lost 7 bases, J lost 8 bases, and 11 bases stayed unmatched. The CDR3 coding sequence is TGTGCCAGCACCCAGGCGGGGAGGGAGCATGAGCAGTTCTTC. This encodes CASTQAGREHEQFF.

There are many counts of this clonotype. The J gene is TRBJ2-3, the V gene TRBV15; no clear D. The length of the CDR3 is 14 residues. In germline, CDR1 is LNHNV, CDR2 YYDKDF (reference sequence). V was trimmed by 1 base and J by 2 bases, leaving 7 bases between them. The CDR3 DNA reads TGTGCCACCAGCAGAGTGACATACACAGATACGCAGTATTTT. Translation gives CATSRVTYTDTQYF.

This clonotype was found many times. This chain connects TRBV7-9 to TRBJ1-3; D is undetermined. The CDR3 sequence is 16 residues long. Germline CDR1 SEHNR, CDR2 FQNEAQ (reference sequence). The ends were cut back, 5 bases at V and 0 bases at J, with 14 bases in the middle. CDR3 coding DNA: TGTGCCAGCAGCCCTAGATCAGGCCGCTCTGGAAACACCATATATTTT. It translates to CASSPRSGRSGNTIYF. Based on the CDR3 plus reference TRBV7-9 and TRBJ1-3, the full variable domain is DTGVSQNPRHKITKRGQNVTFRCDPISEHNRLYWYRQTLGQGPEFLTYFQNEAQLEKSRLLSDRFSAERPKGSFSTLEIQRTEQGDSAMYLCASSPRSGRSGNTIYFGEGSWLTVV.

This clonotype was counted once. The V call is TRBV29-1, the J call TRBJ1-2; D gene ambiguous. Trimming cost V 4 bases and J 2 bases, with 11 bases left between them. Germline CDR1 reads SQVTM; CDR2 reads ANQGSEA. The length of the CDR3 is 13 residues. The CDR3 DNA reads TGCAGCGTTGTCGCCTTGATCAACTATGGCTACACCTTC. It encodes CSVVALINYGYTF.

V and J are TRBV2 and TRBJ2-3, with 11 nucleotides matching TRBD1. V dropped 9 bases and J dropped 3; count of bases not matched to a gene: 5. The CDR3 loop spans 14 amino acids. CDR1 SNHLY and CDR2 FYNNEI come from the germline V gene. The DNA of the CDR3 is TGTGCCAGTAGCGGACAGGGGGCAACAGATACGCAGTATTTT. Its translation: CASSGQGATDTQYF.

Many counts were recorded for this clonotype. This chain uses TRBV20-1 with TRBJ2-7; D uncertain. V lost 5 bases and J 0 bases, leaving 14 bases between the germline ends. Per germline, CDR1 DFQATT and CDR2 SNEGSKA (reference sequence). The CDR3 totals 14 residues. CDR3 protein: CSAPGRLDSYEQYF. The DNA of the CDR3 is TGCAGTGCTCCCGGACGGTTAGACTCCTACGAGCAGTACTTC.

The table lists this clonotype with a few counts. This rearrangement joins TRBV7-9 to TRBJ1-1; no firm D call. Germline lookup yields CDR1 SEHNR and CDR2 FQNEAQ (reference sequence). V gave up 7 bases and J gave up 6 bases, with 12 bases separating them. The CDR3 is made up of 12 amino acids. The CDR3 nucleotides read TGTGCCAGCACCAAAGGGATTGCTGAAGCTTTCTTT. Its translation is CASTKGIAEAFF. Complete variable domain (other parts from reference TRBV7-9 and TRBJ1-1): DTGVSQNPRHKITKRGQNVTFRCDPISEHNRLYWYRQTLGQGPEFLTYFQNEAQLEKSRLLSDRFSAERPKGSFSTLEIQRTEQGDSAMYLCASTKGIAEAFFGQGTRLTVV.

This clonotype was counted a few times. CDR3 loop: CASSYSLLRSPDTGELFF. The CDR3 DNA is TGTGCCAGCAGTTACTCACTTCTTCGGTCCCCAGACACCGGGGAGCTGTTTTTT. This sequence joins TRBV6-5 and TRBJ2-2, with D unresolved. V was clipped by 0 bases and J by 3 bases, with 17 bases between them. Germline V CDR1 and CDR2: MNHEY, SVGAGI. This CDR3 has 18 residues.

This clonotype turned up a few times. The CDR3 sequence is CASSQERLKQFF. CDR3 DNA sequence: TGTGCCAGCAGCCAAGAACGGCTTAAGCAGTTCTTC. The chain carries TRBV3-1 and TRBJ2-1; D unclear. There are 12 residues in the CDR3. V lost 0 bases and J lost 11, with 8 bases in between. From germline, CDR1 is LGHDT and CDR2 YNNKEL (reference sequence).

J is TRBJ2-5 and V is TRBV5-5; D might be TRBD2 (5 bases). This CDR3 spans 15 amino acids. Germline V gene sequence: CDR1 SGHKS, CDR2 YYEKEE (reference sequence). With 4 bases removed from V and 1 base from J, the gap between germline ends came to 14 bases. CDR3 DNA sequence: TGTGCCAGCAGCCCGACGGGGTTTCCCCAAGAGACCCAGTACTTC. Protein product: CASSPTGFPQETQYF.

This clonotype has just a few counts. V and J are TRBV10-3 and TRBJ2-7; D may be TRBD2 (6 bases). Trimming left V 10 bases short and J 4 bases short, with 17 bases between. Germline CDR1 and CDR2: ENHRY and SYGVKD. The CDR3 has 13 amino acids. The CDR3 DNA reads TGTGCCACAAGCCCCGGGACTGTTTACGAGCAGTACTTC. Protein: CATSPGTVYEQYF.

The sample holds a few counts of this clonotype. The chain employs TRBV3-1 and TRBJ2-4; unclear D gene. Germline CDR1 reads LGHDT; CDR2 reads YNNKEL (reference sequence). The CDR3 extends over 17 amino acids. Trimming cost V 3 bases and J 0 bases, with 15 bases left between them. CDR3 bases: TGTGCCAGCAGCCAGGAACTTTACAGCCTAGCCAAAAACATTCAGTACTTC. This sequence encodes CASSQELYSLAKNIQYF.

The chain has TRBV28 and TRBJ2-2; no reliable D call. The germline gives CDR1 MDHEN, CDR2 SYDVKM. V lost 3 bases, J lost 2 bases, and 10 bases lay in between. The CDR3 contains 15 residues. CDR3 residues: CASSFPSRNTGELFF. DNA of the CDR3: TGTGCCAGCAGTTTCCCAAGTCGAAACACCGGGGAGCTGTTTTTT.

This clonotype has ten or more counts. The chain uses TRBV19 and TRBJ2-7; D is tentatively TRBD1 or TRBD2 (5 bases each). The length of the CDR3 is 11 residues. The V end lost 10 bases, the J end lost 5 bases, and 12 bases lay between the germline ends. Per the germline V gene, CDR1 is LNHDA and CDR2 is SQIVND (reference sequence). CDR3 sequence reads: CATSGRNEQYF. In DNA form, the CDR3 reads TGTGCCACCTCGGGACGGAACGAGCAGTACTTC.

This clonotype was seen a few times. This chain connects TRBV12-3 or TRBV12-4 to TRBJ2-2; 7 bases line up with TRBD2. V lost 6 bases, J lost 0 bases, and 13 bases stayed unmatched. This CDR3 is built from 18 residues. CDR3 residues: CASSQRQGLAANTGELFF. The CDR3 DNA reads TGTGCCAGCAGCCAAAGGCAGGGCCTAGCGGCGAACACCGGGGAGCTGTTTTTT.

The chain employs TRBV6-5 and TRBJ1-1; D is uncertain. The V end was cut by 2 bases, the J end by 6 bases, with 10 bases between. CDR3 length equals 13 residues. Looked up from germline, CDR1 is MNHEY and CDR2 is SVGAGI. The CDR3 here is CASSYGINSEAFF. The CDR3 DNA reads as TGTGCCAGCAGTTACGGGATCAACTCTGAAGCTTTCTTT.

This clonotype was detected a few times. This chain connects TRBV20-1 to TRBJ1-3; a weak D match, TRBD1 (6 bases). Germline loops: CDR1 DFQATT, CDR2 SNEGSKA (reference sequence). V lost 2 bases to trimming and J lost 4 bases, with 12 bases between them. The length of the CDR3 is 14 residues. DNA for the CDR3: TGCAGTGCTAGACTACAGGGATTCGGAAACACCATATATTTT. Amino acids: CSARLQGFGNTIYF.

This clonotype was seen ten or more times. The chain employs TRBV30 and TRBJ1-1, with 9 bases that match TRBD1. Looked up from germline, CDR1 is GTSNPN and CDR2 is SVGIG (reference sequence). After removal of 4 bases from V and 4 bases from J, the junction contained 7 bases not matched to a gene. The CDR3 is 14 amino acids. CDR3 bases: TGTGCCTGGAATAGCCGGGACAGGGTCACTGAAGCTTTCTTT. Translation: CAWNSRDRVTEAFF.

This clonotype was counted ten times or more. This chain connects TRBV5-1 to TRBJ1-1, with D perhaps TRBD1 (6 bases). CDR1 is SGHRS, CDR2 YFSETQ, per germline. V lost 3 bases and J 1 base, leaving 10 bases between the germline ends. The CDR3 runs 14 residues. CDR3 nucleotide sequence: TGCGCCAGCAGCTCAGGGGTATGGAACACTGAAGCTTTCTTT. Translated: CASSSGVWNTEAFF.

The table lists this clonotype with many counts. The rearrangement joins TRBV7-9 to TRBJ2-1; no clear D. Between the trimmed V and J ends, which lost 1 base and 5 bases, there was a span of 12 bases. The CDR3 runs to 15 residues. The germline gives CDR1 SEHNR, CDR2 FQNEAQ (reference sequence). Written as DNA, the CDR3 is TGTGCCAGCAGCTTAGGCCCTAAGAGTAACAATGAGCAGTTCTTC. Amino acid sequence: CASSLGPKSNNEQFF.